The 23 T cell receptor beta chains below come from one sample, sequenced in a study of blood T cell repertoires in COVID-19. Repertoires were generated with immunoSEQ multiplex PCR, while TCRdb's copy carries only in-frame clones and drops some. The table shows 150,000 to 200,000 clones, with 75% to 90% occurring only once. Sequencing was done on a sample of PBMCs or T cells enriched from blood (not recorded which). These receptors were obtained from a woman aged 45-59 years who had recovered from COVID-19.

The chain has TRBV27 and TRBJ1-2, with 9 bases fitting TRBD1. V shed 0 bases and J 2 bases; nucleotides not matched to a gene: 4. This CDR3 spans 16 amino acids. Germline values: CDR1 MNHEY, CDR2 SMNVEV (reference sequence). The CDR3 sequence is CASSLSWTGANYGYTF. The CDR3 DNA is TGTGCCAGCAGTTTATCGTGGACAGGGGCAAACTATGGCTACACCTTC.

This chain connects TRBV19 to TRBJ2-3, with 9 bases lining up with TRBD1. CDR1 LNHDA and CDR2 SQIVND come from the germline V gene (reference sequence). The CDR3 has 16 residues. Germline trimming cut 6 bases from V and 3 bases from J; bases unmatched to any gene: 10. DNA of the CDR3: TGTGCCAGTAGCATTAGATCCGGGACAGGGACAGATACGCAGTATTTT. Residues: CASSIRSGTGTDTQYF.

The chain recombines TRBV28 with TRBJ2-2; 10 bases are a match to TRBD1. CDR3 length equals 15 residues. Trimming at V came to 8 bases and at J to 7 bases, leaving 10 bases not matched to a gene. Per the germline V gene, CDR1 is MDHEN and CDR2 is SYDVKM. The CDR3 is CASGYPGQGIGELFF. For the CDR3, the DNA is TGTGCCAGCGGTTATCCGGGACAGGGGATCGGGGAGCTGTTTTTT. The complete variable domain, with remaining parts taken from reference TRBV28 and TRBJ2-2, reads DVKVTQSSRYLVKRTGEKVFLECVQDMDHENMFWYRQDPGLGLRLIYFSYDVKMKEKGDIPEGYSVSREKKERFSLILESASTNQTSMYLCASGYPGQGIGELFFGEGSRLTVL.

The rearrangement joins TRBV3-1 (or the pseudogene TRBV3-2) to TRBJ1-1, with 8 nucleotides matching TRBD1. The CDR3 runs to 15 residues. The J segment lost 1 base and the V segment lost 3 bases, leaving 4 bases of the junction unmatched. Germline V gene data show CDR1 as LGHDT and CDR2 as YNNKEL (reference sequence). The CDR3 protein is CASSQTGTGNTEAFF. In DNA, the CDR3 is TGTGCCAGCAGCCAGACCGGGACAGGGAACACTGAAGCTTTCTTT.

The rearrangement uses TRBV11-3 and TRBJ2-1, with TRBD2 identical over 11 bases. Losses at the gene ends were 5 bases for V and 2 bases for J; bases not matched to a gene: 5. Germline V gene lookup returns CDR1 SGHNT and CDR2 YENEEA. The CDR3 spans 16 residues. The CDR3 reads CASSLTSGGTYNEQFF. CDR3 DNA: TGTGCCAGCAGCCTCACTAGCGGGGGTACCTACAATGAGCAGTTCTTC.

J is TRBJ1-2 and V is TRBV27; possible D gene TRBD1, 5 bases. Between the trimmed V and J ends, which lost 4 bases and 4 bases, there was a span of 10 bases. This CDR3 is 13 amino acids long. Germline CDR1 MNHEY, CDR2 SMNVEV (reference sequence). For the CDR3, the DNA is TGTGCCAGCAGTTCCGCAGGGCTCTATGGCTACACCTTC. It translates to CASSSAGLYGYTF.

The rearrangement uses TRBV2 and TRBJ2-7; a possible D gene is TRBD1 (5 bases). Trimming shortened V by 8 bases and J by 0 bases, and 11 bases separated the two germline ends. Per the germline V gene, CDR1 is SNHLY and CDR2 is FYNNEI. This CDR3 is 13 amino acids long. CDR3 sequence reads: CASVWGASYEQYV. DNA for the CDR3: TGTGCCAGCGTATGGGGCGCCTCCTACGAGCAGTACGTC.

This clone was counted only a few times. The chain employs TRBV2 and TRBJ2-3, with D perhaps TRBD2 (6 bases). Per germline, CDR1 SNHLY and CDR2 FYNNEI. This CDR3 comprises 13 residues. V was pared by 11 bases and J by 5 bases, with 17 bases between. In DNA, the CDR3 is TGTGCCCCCTCCAGGAGGGCCAGAGATACGCAGTATTTT. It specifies CAPSRRARDTQYF.

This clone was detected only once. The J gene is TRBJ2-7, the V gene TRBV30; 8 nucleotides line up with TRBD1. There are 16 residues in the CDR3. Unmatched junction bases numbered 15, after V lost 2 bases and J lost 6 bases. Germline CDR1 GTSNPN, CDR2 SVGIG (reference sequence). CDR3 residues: CAWSSQRQGRLGEQYV. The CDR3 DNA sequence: TGTGCCTGGAGTTCCCAACGACAGGGGCGGTTGGGCGAGCAGTACGTC.

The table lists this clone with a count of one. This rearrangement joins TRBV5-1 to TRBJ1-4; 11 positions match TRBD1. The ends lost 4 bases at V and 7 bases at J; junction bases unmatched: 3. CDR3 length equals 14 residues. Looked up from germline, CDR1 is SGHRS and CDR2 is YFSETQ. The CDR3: CASSRGTGGEKLFF. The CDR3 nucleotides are TGCGCCAGCAGCCGTGGGACAGGGGGTGAAAAACTGTTTTTT.

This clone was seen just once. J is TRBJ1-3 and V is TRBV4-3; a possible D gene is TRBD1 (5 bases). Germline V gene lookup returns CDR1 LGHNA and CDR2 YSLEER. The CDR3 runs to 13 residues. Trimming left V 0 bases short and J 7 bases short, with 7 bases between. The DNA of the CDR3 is TGCGCCAGCAGCCAAGATGGGGCGAACACCATATATTTT. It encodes CASSQDGANTIYF.

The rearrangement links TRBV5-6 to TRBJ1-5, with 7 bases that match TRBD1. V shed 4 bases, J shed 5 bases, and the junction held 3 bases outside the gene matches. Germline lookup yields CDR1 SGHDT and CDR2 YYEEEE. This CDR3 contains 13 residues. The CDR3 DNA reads TGTGCCAGCAGCCCCAGGGGGGATCAGCCCCAGCATTTT. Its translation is CASSPRGDQPQHF.

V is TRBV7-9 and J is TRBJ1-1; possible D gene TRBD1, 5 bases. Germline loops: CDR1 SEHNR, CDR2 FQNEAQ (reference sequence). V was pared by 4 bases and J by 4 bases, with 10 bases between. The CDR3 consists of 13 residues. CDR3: CASSSRQGTEAFF. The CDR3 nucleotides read TGTGCCAGCAGCTCTCGGCAGGGCACTGAAGCTTTCTTT.

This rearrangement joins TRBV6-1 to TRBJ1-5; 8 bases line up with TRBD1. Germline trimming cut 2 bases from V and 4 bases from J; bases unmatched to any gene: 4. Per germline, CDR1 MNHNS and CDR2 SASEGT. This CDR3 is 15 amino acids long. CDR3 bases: TGTGCCAGCAGTGAAAAGTACAGGGGGAATCAGCCCCAGCATTTT. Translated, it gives CASSEKYRGNQPQHF.

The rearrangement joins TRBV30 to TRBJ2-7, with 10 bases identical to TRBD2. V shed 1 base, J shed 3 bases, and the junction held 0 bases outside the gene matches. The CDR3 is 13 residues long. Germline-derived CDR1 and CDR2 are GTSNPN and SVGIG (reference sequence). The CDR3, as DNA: TGTGCCTGGAGTGGGACTAGCGGCTACGAGCAGTACGTC. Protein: CAWSGTSGYEQYV.

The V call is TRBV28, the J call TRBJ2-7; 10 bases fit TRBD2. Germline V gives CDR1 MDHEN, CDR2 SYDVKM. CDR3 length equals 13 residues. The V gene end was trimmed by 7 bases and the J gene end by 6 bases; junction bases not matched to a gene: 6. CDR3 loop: CASKKREGREQYV. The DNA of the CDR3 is TGTGCCAGCAAGAAGCGGGAGGGCCGCGAGCAGTACGTC.

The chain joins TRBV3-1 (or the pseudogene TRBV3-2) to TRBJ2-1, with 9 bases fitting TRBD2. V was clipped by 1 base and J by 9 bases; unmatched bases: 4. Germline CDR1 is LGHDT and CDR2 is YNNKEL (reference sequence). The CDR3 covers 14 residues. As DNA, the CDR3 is TGTGCCAGCAGCCAAGGCGGGGGGGGCGCTGAGCAGTTCTTC. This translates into CASSQGGGGAEQFF.

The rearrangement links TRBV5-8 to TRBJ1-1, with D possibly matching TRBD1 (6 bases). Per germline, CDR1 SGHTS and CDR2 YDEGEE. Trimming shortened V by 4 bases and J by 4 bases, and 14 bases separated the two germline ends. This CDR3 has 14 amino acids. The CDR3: CASSPPGGFTEAFF. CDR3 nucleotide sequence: TGTGCCAGCAGCCCGCCGGGGGGCTTCACTGAAGCTTTCTTT.

In DNA, the CDR3 is TGTGCCAGCAGTGACTCGTTGGGCGAGCTTGGTGAAAAACTGTTTTTT. Translation: CASSDSLGELGEKLFF. The rearrangement joins TRBV6-4 to TRBJ1-4; D is uncertain. This CDR3 spans 16 amino acids. The germline gives CDR1 MRHNA, CDR2 SNTAGT. V dropped 0 bases and J dropped 7 bases, with 15 bases sitting between them.

DNA for the CDR3: TGTGCCAGCAGAGGACAGGGTGGGGGCACTGAAGCTTTCTTT. Its translation is CASRGQGGGTEAFF. The J gene is TRBJ1-1, the V gene TRBV6-5; 8 bases align to TRBD1. The trim removed 6 bases at V and 4 bases at J, leaving 7 bases unmatched. In germline, CDR1 is MNHEY, CDR2 SVGAGI. The length of the CDR3 is 14 residues.

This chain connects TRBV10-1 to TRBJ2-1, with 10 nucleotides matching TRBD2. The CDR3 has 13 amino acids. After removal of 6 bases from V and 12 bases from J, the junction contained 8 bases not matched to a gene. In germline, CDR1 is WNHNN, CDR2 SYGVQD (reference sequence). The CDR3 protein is CASSPRVAGGQFF. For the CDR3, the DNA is TGCGCCAGCAGCCCCAGGGTAGCGGGAGGGCAGTTCTTC.

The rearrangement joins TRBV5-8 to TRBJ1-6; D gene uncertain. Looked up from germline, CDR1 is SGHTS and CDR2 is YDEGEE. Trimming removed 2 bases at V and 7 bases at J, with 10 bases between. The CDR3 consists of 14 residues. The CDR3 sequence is CASSLQHSNSPLHF. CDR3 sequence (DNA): TGTGCCAGCAGCTTACAGCACTCAAATTCACCCCTCCACTTT. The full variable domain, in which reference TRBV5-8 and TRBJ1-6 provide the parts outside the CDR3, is EAGVTQSPTHLIKTRGQQATLRCSPISGHTSVYWYQQALGLGLQFLLWYDEGEERNRGNFPPRFSGRQFPNYSSELNVNALELEDSALYLCASSLQHSNSPLHFGNGTRLTVT.

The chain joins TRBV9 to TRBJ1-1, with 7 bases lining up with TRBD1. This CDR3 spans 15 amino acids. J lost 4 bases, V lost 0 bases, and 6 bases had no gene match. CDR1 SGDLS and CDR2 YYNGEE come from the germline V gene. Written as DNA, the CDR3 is TGTGCCAGCAGCGTAGGTCCAGGGGGTGGCACTGAAGCTTTCTTT. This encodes CASSVGPGGGTEAFF.